The 32 T cell receptor beta chains below were found in one sample sequenced in a study of T cells in Graves' hyperthyroidism and ophthalmopathy. TCR beta CDR3 regions were amplified from RNA. Primed by the HTBI set, a first-round RT-PCR was run on the TCR CDR3. TCRdb recomputed calls from the multiplex PCR reads with MiXCR, one row per CDR3 protein. The data contain a few hundred thousand distinct CDR3 sequences, approximately 14% of them singletons. Specimen: blood. These receptors were taken from a woman aged 30 to 39 with Graves' hyperthyroidism.

This clonotype was counted at least ten times. This chain joins TRBV7-2 and TRBJ2-1; TRBD2 aligns across 8 bases. This CDR3 contains 16 residues. Germline CDR1 reads SGHTA; CDR2 reads FQGNSA. J gave up 5 bases and V 3 bases, and 9 bases lay outside the gene matches. The CDR3 DNA reads as TGTGCCAGCAGCTTTCAAGCGGGAGTGATAGACAATGAGCAGTTCTTC. It translates to CASSFQAGVIDNEQFF.

This clonotype was detected ten times or more. The gene calls are TRBV3-1 and TRBJ1-2; D is undetermined. The CDR3 is made up of 14 amino acids. Germline lookup yields CDR1 LGHDT and CDR2 YNNKEL (reference sequence). V dropped 0 bases and J dropped 2 bases, with 7 bases sitting between them. The CDR3 DNA reads TGTGCCAGCAGCCAAGATGGGAGGAACTATGGCTACACCTTC. Protein sequence: CASSQDGRNYGYTF.

The V and J genes are TRBV7-8 and TRBJ1-1, with TRBD1 matching 7 bases. The CDR3 sequence is 16 residues long. Germline CDR1 reads SGHVS; CDR2 reads FQNEAQ. With V trimmed by 6 bases and J by 1 base, 11 bases remained unmatched. Here the CDR3 reads CASSKQGPPGNTEAFF. DNA for the CDR3: TGTGCCAGCAGTAAACAGGGGCCCCCTGGGAACACTGAAGCTTTCTTT. Full variable domain (remainder filled in from reference TRBV7-8 and TRBJ1-1): GAGVSQSPRYKVAKRGQDVALRCDPISGHVSLFWYQQALGQGPEFLTYFQNEAQLDKSGLPSDRFFAERPEGSVSTLKIQRTQQEDSAVYLCASSKQGPPGNTEAFFGQGTRLTVV.

This clonotype was seen at least ten times. The V call is TRBV7-9, the J call TRBJ2-7, with D unresolved. V shed 6 bases and J shed 2 bases, with 11 bases lying between them. The CDR3 has 13 residues. Germline CDR1 reads SEHNR; CDR2 reads FQNEAQ (reference sequence). CDR3 nucleotides: TGTGCCAGCAGAATGGAGCTTCCCTACGAGCAGTACTTC. It translates to CASRMELPYEQYF. Filled out from reference TRBV7-9 and TRBJ2-7, the complete variable domain reads DTGVSQNPRHKITKRGQNVTFRCDPISEHNRLYWYRQTLGQGPEFLTYFQNEAQLEKSRLLSDRFSAERPKGSFSTLEIQRTEQGDSAMYLCASRMELPYEQYFGPGTRLTVT.

In its sample, this clonotype was seen a few times. This chain connects TRBV29-1 to TRBJ2-7; 7 nucleotides match TRBD2. The J segment lost 4 bases and the V segment lost 0 bases, leaving 12 bases of the junction unmatched. In germline, CDR1 is SQVTM, CDR2 ANQGSEA. The CDR3 has 16 amino acids. The CDR3 loop reads CSVEDTGEAGTYEQYF. The DNA for the CDR3 is TGCAGCGTTGAAGATACCGGGGAAGCGGGAACATACGAGCAGTACTTC.

This clonotype was observed a single time. This may stem from a read error, because a much larger clone lies one nucleotide away. This rearrangement joins TRBV29-1 to TRBJ1-2, with TRBD1 matching over 8 bases. V lost 7 bases to trimming and J lost 1 base; unmatched junction nucleotides: 5. The CDR3 has 13 residues. From germline, CDR1 is SQVTM and CDR2 ANQGSEA. In DNA form, the CDR3 reads TGCAGCGCTGCCAGGGGGCGTAACTATGGCTACACCTTC. Residues: CSAARGRNYGYTF.

The CDR3 loop reads CASSLALGVPEQFF. In DNA form, the CDR3 reads TGTGCCAGCAGCTTAGCGCTCGGGGTCCCTGAGCAGTTCTTC. The rearrangement links TRBV7-2 to TRBJ2-1; D is possibly TRBD2 (5 bases). This CDR3 contains 14 residues. Trimming stripped 0 bases from V and 9 bases from J, with 12 bases between. Germline CDR1 SGHTA, CDR2 FQGNSA.

The sample holds one count of this clonotype. The CDR3 DNA is TGTGCCAGCTCACCAGCATTGGTAGACACTGAAGCTTTCTTT. Translation gives CASSPALVDTEAFF. The rearrangement joins TRBV18 to TRBJ1-1; D unclear. The CDR3 sequence is 14 residues long. Per germline, CDR1 KGHSH and CDR2 LQKENI. The V and J ends lost 2 bases and 3 bases respectively, with 10 bases between them. The full variable domain, rest sourced from reference TRBV18 and TRBJ1-1, is NAGVMQNPRHLVRRRGQEARLRCSPMKGHSHVYWYRQLPEEGLKFMVYLQKENIIDESGMPKERFSAEFPKEGPSILRIQQVVRGDSAAYFCASSPALVDTEAFFGQGTRLTVV.

This clonotype was counted ten times or more. The chain recombines TRBV2 with TRBJ1-5; D call uncertain. This CDR3 has 13 residues. The V and J ends lost 4 bases and 7 bases respectively, with 11 bases between them. Germline CDR1 SNHLY, CDR2 FYNNEI. The CDR3 DNA reads as TGTGCCAGCAGTGTACGGGTAGAACAGCCCCAGCATTTT. This sequence encodes CASSVRVEQPQHF.

This clonotype showed up many times. The V call is TRBV27, the J call TRBJ2-3, with 7 bases that match TRBD1. The CDR3 runs 21 residues. Looked up from germline, CDR1 is MNHEY and CDR2 is SMNVEV (reference sequence). Trimming took 0 bases from V and 2 from J; bases not matched to a gene: 20. The DNA of the CDR3 is TGTGCCAGCAGTTTATCGGATTCCCCCCGCCCAGCCAGGGGGTACACAGATACGCAGTATTTT. Encoded protein: CASSLSDSPRPARGYTDTQYF.

This clonotype has a count of ten or more. The chain uses TRBV7-2 and TRBJ2-3, with 9 bases lining up with TRBD2. V lost 4 bases, J lost 0 bases, and 8 bases stayed unmatched. The CDR3 consists of 17 residues. Germline CDR1 reads SGHTA; CDR2 reads FQGNSA. CDR3 sequence (DNA): TGTGCCAGCAGCTCCCCCCGACTAGCGGAGAGCACAGATACGCAGTATTTT. Translated: CASSSPRLAESTDTQYF.

The chain uses TRBV2 and TRBJ1-4; possible D gene TRBD1, 5 bases. V gave up 10 bases and J gave up 2 bases, with 17 bases separating them. This CDR3 contains 15 residues. Germline values: CDR1 SNHLY, CDR2 FYNNEI. The CDR3 sequence: CAKRGTLETNEKLFF. For the CDR3, the DNA is TGTGCCAAACGGGGCACCCTGGAGACTAATGAAAAACTGTTTTTT.

J is TRBJ2-7 and V is TRBV13; 7 nucleotides match TRBD1. The germline CDR1 and CDR2 sequences are PRHDT and FYEKMQ (reference sequence). The V segment lost 5 bases and the J segment 0 bases; nucleotides outside the gene matches: 13. This CDR3 comprises 17 residues. The CDR3 nucleotides read TGTGCCAGCAGCACCCGACAGGGAACAACAATCTCCTACGAGCAGTACTTC. Protein product: CASSTRQGTTISYEQYF.

The chain links TRBV27 to TRBJ1-5, with D possibly being TRBD1 (5 bases). Trimming removed 4 bases at V and 0 bases at J, with 16 bases between. The CDR3 covers 17 residues. Germline assignment: CDR1 MNHEY and CDR2 SMNVEV (reference sequence). CDR3 loop: CASSWTGQPNSNQPQHF. CDR3 bases: TGTGCCAGCAGTTGGACGGGGCAGCCGAATAGCAATCAGCCCCAGCATTTT.

This clonotype was counted ten times or more. The rearrangement links TRBV20-1 to TRBJ2-7; 10 positions match TRBD2. Germline loops: CDR1 DFQATT, CDR2 SNEGSKA (reference sequence). Trimming cost V 7 bases and J 2 bases; bases outside gene matches: 2. This CDR3 has 12 residues. CDR3 coding DNA: TGCAGTGTGCTAGCGGGAGCCTACGAGCAGTACTTC. Translation: CSVLAGAYEQYF.

A remark on this clonotype: A much bigger clone sits one base away, suggesting this may be a read error. This chain connects TRBV2 to TRBJ1-2, with D maybe TRBD1 (5 bases). CDR1 and CDR2 (germline): SNHLY, FYNNEI. CDR3 length equals 15 residues. V was cut by 3 bases and J by 4 bases, with 15 bases left in between. The CDR3 spells CASSEVPGEAYGYTF. For the CDR3, the DNA is TGTGCCAGCAGTGAGGTCCCGGGGGAAGCCTATGGCTACACCTTC.

This clonotype was seen at least ten times. V usage is TRBV19 and J usage is TRBJ1-5, with a weak D call TRBD1 (5 bases). The germline gives CDR1 LNHDA, CDR2 SQIVND (reference sequence). This CDR3 spans 16 amino acids. V was pared by 6 bases and J by 9 bases, with 24 bases between. CDR3 in amino acids: CASRDSFGTPRSPQHF. CDR3 coding DNA: TGTGCCAGTAGGGATTCCTTCGGGACCCCTCGTTCGCCCCAGCATTTT.

In this sample, this clonotype turned up many times. The J gene is TRBJ2-3, the V gene TRBV11-2; D may be TRBD2 (5 bases). Germline CDR1 and CDR2: SGHAT and FQNNGV. The length of the CDR3 is 15 residues. V lost 5 bases, J lost 0 bases, and 12 bases lay in between. CDR3 DNA: TGTGCCAGCAGCCCTGGCTCGGGGAGCACAGATACGCAGTATTTT. Translation gives CASSPGSGSTDTQYF.

This clonotype was picked up many times. The gene calls are TRBV28 and TRBJ2-7; 11 nucleotides line up with TRBD1. Germline loops: CDR1 MDHEN, CDR2 SYDVKM. The CDR3 has 16 amino acids. V was clipped by 2 bases and J by 5 bases; unmatched bases: 8. CDR3 sequence reads: CASSLHPRTGGHEQYF. CDR3 nucleotides: TGTGCCAGCAGTTTACACCCTAGGACAGGGGGCCACGAGCAGTACTTC.

This clonotype was counted a few times. This chain links TRBV24-1 with TRBJ2-3; D remains unclear. Germline CDR1 and CDR2: KGHDR and SFDVKD. V shed 5 bases and J shed 5 bases, with 4 bases lying between them. The CDR3 loop spans 11 amino acids. DNA of the CDR3: TGTGCCACCAGTGGGGGAGATACGCAGTATTTT. It translates to CATSGGDTQYF.

The gene calls are TRBV29-1 and TRBJ2-1; D might be TRBD2 (5 bases). Per germline, CDR1 SQVTM and CDR2 ANQGSEA. The CDR3 contains 12 residues. The V end lost 7 bases, the J end lost 4 bases, and 11 bases lay between the germline ends. The CDR3 bases are TGCAGCGGGAACCGGGATTACAATGAGCAGTTCTTC. This codes for CSGNRDYNEQFF.

This clonotype has at least ten counts. The chain combines TRBV7-2 with TRBJ2-7; possibly TRBD2 for D (8 bases). Trimming pared 5 bases from V and 7 bases from J, leaving 21 bases between. Germline loops: CDR1 SGHTA, CDR2 FQGNSA. This CDR3 region has 15 residues. This CDR3 is CASSQGGLVTGEQYF. CDR3 DNA: TGTGCCAGCAGCCAGGGGGGACTAGTAACGGGTGAGCAGTACTTC.

This chain connects TRBV3-1 to TRBJ2-7, with 7 bases aligning to TRBD2. The CDR3 sequence is 17 residues long. The germline gives CDR1 LGHDT, CDR2 YNNKEL (reference sequence). V shed 4 bases, J shed 0 bases, and the junction held 12 bases outside the gene matches. The CDR3: CASSLEASGVLSYEQYF. DNA for the CDR3: TGTGCCAGCAGCCTCGAGGCTAGCGGAGTTCTCTCCTACGAGCAGTACTTC.

The chain links TRBV28 to TRBJ1-2; 11 bases align to TRBD1. The CDR3 runs to 15 residues. The germline V gene encodes CDR1 MDHEN and CDR2 SYDVKM. V lost 4 bases and J lost 4; bases outside the gene matches: 5. CDR3 sequence (DNA): TGTGCCAGCAGTTCTCGGACAGGGGGCGGCTATGGCTACACCTTC. Amino acid sequence: CASSSRTGGGYGYTF.

This clonotype was seen at least ten times. The chain recombines TRBV6-2 or TRBV6-3 with TRBJ1-2, with 8 bases aligning to TRBD1. Germline lookup yields CDR1 MNHEY and CDR2 SVGEGT. This CDR3 has 11 amino acids. The V gene end was trimmed by 5 bases and the J gene end by 7 bases; junction bases not matched to a gene: 0. The CDR3 loop reads CASSDRGGYTF. CDR3 sequence (DNA): TGTGCCAGCAGTGACAGGGGTGGCTACACCTTC.

The chain joins TRBV29-1 to TRBJ2-6; D is uncertain. CDR1 is SQVTM and CDR2 is ANQGSEA in the germline V gene. The CDR3 has 14 residues. The V and J ends lost 1 base and 3 bases respectively, with 7 bases between them. CDR3 in amino acids: CSVEGENGANVLTF. In DNA, the CDR3 is TGCAGCGTTGAAGGAGAGAATGGGGCCAACGTCCTGACTTTC. The full variable domain, rest sourced from reference TRBV29-1 and TRBJ2-6, is SAVISQKPSRDICQRGTSLTIQCQVDSQVTMMFWYRQQPGQSLTLIATANQGSEATYESGFVIDKFPISRPNLTFSTLTVSNMSPEDSSIYLCSVEGENGANVLTFGAGSRLTVL.

There are many counts of this clonotype. The chain uses TRBV3-1 and TRBJ1-2; 9 nucleotides agree with TRBD1. J gave up 6 bases and V 3 bases, and 5 bases lay outside the gene matches. The germline gives CDR1 LGHDT, CDR2 YNNKEL (reference sequence). The CDR3 is made up of 14 amino acids. The CDR3 DNA is TGTGCCAGCAGCCAGATTACAGGGGGCGATGGCTACACCTTC. Translating it yields CASSQITGGDGYTF.

This clonotype was counted ten times or more. V gene TRBV4-1 combines with J gene TRBJ1-5, with unresolved D. With 0 bases removed from V and 3 bases from J, the gap between germline ends came to 9 bases. The CDR3 has 15 amino acids. Per germline, CDR1 MGHRA and CDR2 YSYEKL. CDR3 loop: CASSQDRLFNQPQHF. CDR3 DNA sequence: TGCGCCAGCAGCCAAGACCGACTGTTCAATCAGCCCCAGCATTTT.

The V call is TRBV6-2 or TRBV6-3, the J call TRBJ2-7; 7 bases align to TRBD1. With V trimmed by 6 bases and J by 2 bases, 7 bases remained unmatched. In germline, CDR1 is MNHEY, CDR2 SVGEGT. This CDR3 region has 14 residues. The chain's CDR3 is CASRSPGGTYEQYF. The DNA for the CDR3 is TGTGCCAGCAGGAGCCCAGGGGGAACCTACGAGCAGTACTTC.

The V and J genes are TRBV12-5 and TRBJ1-3; no clear D. Germline CDR1 LGHNT, CDR2 FRNRAP. The V end was cut by 0 bases, the J end by 0 bases, with 6 bases between. The CDR3 sequence is 15 residues long. The CDR3 reads CASGLVLGSGNTIYF. In DNA form, the CDR3 reads TGTGCTAGTGGTTTGGTACTGGGCTCTGGAAACACCATATATTTT.

This clonotype was detected many times. The chain links TRBV7-2 to TRBJ2-5; 15 positions match TRBD2. V dropped 3 bases and J dropped 5; count of bases not matched to a gene: 7. There are 17 residues in the CDR3. Germline V gene lookup returns CDR1 SGHTA and CDR2 FQGNSA. CDR3 residues: CASSFRTSGRALETQYF. CDR3 DNA sequence: TGTGCCAGCAGCTTCCGGACTAGCGGGAGGGCCCTCGAGACCCAGTACTTC.

This clonotype came up many times. This chain uses TRBV11-2 with TRBJ2-7, with D maybe TRBD2 (5 bases). Germline V gives CDR1 SGHAT, CDR2 FQNNGV. This CDR3 region has 12 residues. Trimming removed 5 bases from V and 3 bases from J, with 8 bases in between. CDR3 sequence: CASSGGDYEQYF. CDR3 nucleotide sequence: TGTGCCAGCAGCGGAGGTGACTACGAGCAGTACTTC.